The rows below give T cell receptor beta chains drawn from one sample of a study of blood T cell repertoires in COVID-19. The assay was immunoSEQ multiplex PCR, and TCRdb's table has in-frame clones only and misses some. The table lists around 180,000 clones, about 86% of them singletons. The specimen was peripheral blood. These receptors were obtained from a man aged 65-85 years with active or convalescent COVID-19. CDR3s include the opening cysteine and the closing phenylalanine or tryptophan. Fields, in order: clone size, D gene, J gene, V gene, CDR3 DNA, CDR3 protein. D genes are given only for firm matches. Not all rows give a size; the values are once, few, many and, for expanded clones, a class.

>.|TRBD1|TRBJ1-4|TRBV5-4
TGTGCCAGCAGCCAAAGGGACAGGGGAAAACTGTTTTTT
CASSQRDRGKLFF
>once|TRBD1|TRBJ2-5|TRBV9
TGTGCCAGCAGCCAGGGGACAGGGGGTTTTCAAGAGACCCAGTACTTC
CASSQGTGGFQETQYF
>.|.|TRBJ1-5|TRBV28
TGTGCCAGCAGTTTAGAATGGACACAGGATAGCAATCAGCCCCAGCATTTT
CASSLEWTQDSNQPQHF
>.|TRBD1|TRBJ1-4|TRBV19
TGTGCCAGTAGTATGGGGACAGGTACCAATAATGAAAAACTGTTTTTT
CASSMGTGTNNEKLFF
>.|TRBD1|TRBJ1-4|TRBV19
TGTGCCAGTACCCCCGCCGGGAGGGGGCGAACTAATGAAAAACTGTTTTTT
CASTPAGRGRTNEKLFF
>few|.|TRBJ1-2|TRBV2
TGTGCCAGCAGGACAATGGGTAACTATGGCTACACCTTC
CASRTMGNYGYTF
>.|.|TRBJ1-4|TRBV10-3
TGTGCCATCAGGGCAGGGGCCGCAACTAATGAAAAACTGTTTTTT
CAIRAGAATNEKLFF
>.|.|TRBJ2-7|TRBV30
TGTGCCTGGACAGGGGCTTACGAGCAGTACTTC
CAWTGAYEQYF
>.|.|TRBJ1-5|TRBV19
TGTGCCAGTAGGGCCTCTGCAGTTTTAAATCAGCCCCAGCATTTT
CASRASAVLNQPQHF
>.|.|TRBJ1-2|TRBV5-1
TGCGCCAGCAGCTTGGGACAGCAAGCTAACTATGGCTACACCTTC
CASSLGQQANYGYTF
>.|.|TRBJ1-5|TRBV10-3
TGTGCCATCAGTGAAGGCCTCGAGGGCAATCAGCCCCAGCATTTT
CAISEGLEGNQPQHF
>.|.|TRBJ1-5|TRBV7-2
TGTGCCAGCAGCCCTGGACAGACCTATCAGCCCCAGCATTTT
CASSPGQTYQPQHF
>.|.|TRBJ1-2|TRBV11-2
TGTGCCAGCAGCTTAAGGGAGGGGCCCGGTAACTATGGCTACACCTTC
CASSLREGPGNYGYTF
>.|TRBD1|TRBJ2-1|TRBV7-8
TGTGCCAGCAGCCTAAGGGACAGGAATTCCTACAATGAGCAGTTCTTC
CASSLRDRNSYNEQFF
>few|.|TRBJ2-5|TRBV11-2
TGTGCCAGCAGCCCCTGGGGCGGAGGGGTCCAAGAGACCCAGTACTTC
CASSPWGGGVQETQYF
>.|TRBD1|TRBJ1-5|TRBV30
TGTGCCTGGAGTGCGGGGAGGACAGGGGAGCAGCCCCAGCATTTT
CAWSAGRTGEQPQHF
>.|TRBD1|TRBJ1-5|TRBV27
TGTGCCAGCAGGAACAGGGGAAGTCAGCCCCAGCATTTT
CASRNRGSQPQHF
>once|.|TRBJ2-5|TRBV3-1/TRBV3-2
TGTGCCAGCAGCCTAGGACAGCTACCCATGGGGACCCAGTACTTC
CASSLGQLPMGTQYF
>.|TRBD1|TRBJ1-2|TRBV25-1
TGTGCCAGCAGTGGTAGGGGGCAGTATGGCTACACCTTC
CASSGRGQYGYTF
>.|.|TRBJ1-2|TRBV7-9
TGTGCCAGCAGCTTATCTCAGGGTGGCTACACCTTC
CASSLSQGGYTF
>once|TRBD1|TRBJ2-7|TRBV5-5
TGTGCCAGCAGCCCTCTACAGGGGAGCTACGAGCAGTACTTC
CASSPLQGSYEQYF
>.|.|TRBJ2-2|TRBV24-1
TGTGCCACCAGTGGGGGAACAGGGAACTCGAACACCGGGGAGCTGTTTTTT
CATSGGTGNSNTGELFF
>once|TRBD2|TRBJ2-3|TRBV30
TGTGCCTGGAGTCCGGGAGGGACAGATACGCAGTATTTT
CAWSPGGTDTQYF
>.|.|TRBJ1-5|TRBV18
TGTGCCAGCTCACCAGGACAGAATCAGCCCCAGCATTTT
CASSPGQNQPQHF
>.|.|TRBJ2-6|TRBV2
TGTGCCAGCAGCCCCGACAGGACTGGGGCCAACGTCCTGACTTTC
CASSPDRTGANVLTF
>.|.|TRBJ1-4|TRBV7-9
TGTGCCAGCAGCACCACCGGGGTGGCTAATGAAAAACTGTTTTTT
CASSTTGVANEKLFF
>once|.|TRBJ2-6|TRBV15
TGTGCCACCAGCAGAGACAGGGGAGCTGGGGCCAACGTCCTGACTTTC
CATSRDRGAGANVLTF